The 7 T cell receptor beta chains below come from one sample, sequenced in a study of blood T cell repertoires in COVID-19. Profiled with immunoSEQ multiplex PCR; TCRdb holds only in-frame clones, not every one. The sample yields approximately 190,000 clones, approximately 81% seen once. The source material was peripheral blood. These receptors were obtained from a human donor in a cohort sampled during active COVID-19.

The chain uses TRBV5-1 and TRBJ1-1, with TRBD1 matching over 8 bases. Per germline, CDR1 SGHRS and CDR2 YFSETQ. The CDR3 extends over 15 amino acids. J was trimmed by 5 bases and V by 4 bases; bases with no gene match: 10. The CDR3 reads CASSPGAGGATEAFF. The CDR3 DNA reads TGCGCCAGCAGCCCAGGCGCAGGGGGCGCGACTGAAGCTTTCTTT.

The CDR3 protein is CASSIEVRGPGRTNEKLFF. CDR3 coding DNA: TGTGCCAGTAGTATAGAGGTTCGGGGACCCGGGAGGACTAATGAAAAACTGTTTTTT. The chain is built from TRBV19 and TRBJ1-4; TRBD1 might be the D (5 bases). This CDR3 spans 19 amino acids. The V end was cut by 0 bases, the J end by 2 bases, with 19 bases between. The germline V gene encodes CDR1 LNHDA and CDR2 SQIVND (reference sequence). Drawing the rest from reference TRBV19 and TRBJ1-4, the complete variable domain is DGGITQSPKYLFRKEGQNVTLSCEQNLNHDAMYWYRQDPGQGLRLIYYSQIVNDFQKGDIAEGYSVSREKKESFPLTVTSAQKNPTAFYLCASSIEVRGPGRTNEKLFFGSGTQLSVL.

The chain recombines TRBV6-5 with TRBJ1-1; TRBD1 matches at 8 bases. The J segment lost 9 bases and the V segment lost 7 bases, leaving 13 bases of the junction unmatched. Germline CDR1 is MNHEY and CDR2 is SVGAGI. The length of the CDR3 is 14 residues. CDR3 loop: CASTYRTGSPQAFF. CDR3 nucleotides: TGTGCCAGCACCTACAGGACAGGGAGTCCCCAAGCTTTCTTT.

The chain links TRBV29-1 to TRBJ1-4, with a tentative D call TRBD1 (5 bases). CDR3 length equals 12 residues. Germline CDR1 is SQVTM and CDR2 is ANQGSEA. V was clipped by 4 bases and J by 7 bases, with 10 bases between them. The CDR3 nucleotides read TGCAGCGTTGGGGATAGGGGTGAAAAACTGTTTTTT. Protein sequence: CSVGDRGEKLFF.

The gene calls are TRBV2 and TRBJ2-1; TRBD1 matches at 11 bases. The length of the CDR3 is 14 residues. The V and J ends lost 6 bases and 9 bases, in that order; junction bases with no gene match: 7. In germline, CDR1 is SNHLY, CDR2 FYNNEI. DNA of the CDR3: TGTGCCAGCAGGGACGGGACAGGGGGTCTTGAGCAGTTCTTC. It specifies CASRDGTGGLEQFF.

The rearrangement links TRBV9 to TRBJ2-1; 7 nucleotides match TRBD2. The germline V gene has CDR1 SGDLS and CDR2 YYNGEE. The CDR3 loop spans 16 amino acids. V dropped 0 bases and J dropped 2; count of bases not matched to a gene: 5. DNA of the CDR3: TGTGCCAGCAGCGTAGACGGCGCGGGGGCCTACAATGAGCAGTTCTTC. This translates into CASSVDGAGAYNEQFF.

The rearrangement uses TRBV6-5 and TRBJ2-7; 7 bases are a match to TRBD2. The germline V gene has CDR1 MNHEY and CDR2 SVGAGI. The CDR3 totals 12 residues. With 8 bases clipped from V and 4 bases from J, the junction kept 5 bases outside the gene matches. CDR3 DNA sequence: TGTGCCAGCGGGAGGGGCGCATACGAGCAGTACGTC. It specifies CASGRGAYEQYV.